These 19 T cell receptor beta chains were sequenced from one sample in a study of OX40 agonist ivuxolimab in advanced cancers. The protocol was immunoSEQ multiplex PCR, while the TCRdb copy is restricted to in-frame clones and leaves out a portion. In the table there are 95,000 to 100,000 clones, under 90% of which are singletons. Sequencing was performed on CD4+ or CD8+ T cells sorted from blood, taken in a trial of the OX40 agonist ivuxolimab. Receptors originate from an adult with an advanced solid tumor such as melanoma, head and neck, liver or kidney cancer.

This chain connects TRBV9 to TRBJ2-3; TRBD2 aligns across 11 bases. The CDR3 extends over 15 amino acids. The V gene end was trimmed by 3 bases and the J gene end by 2 bases; junction bases not matched to a gene: 2. Germline V gene sequence: CDR1 SGDLS, CDR2 YYNGEE. The CDR3 DNA follows: TGTGCCAGCAGCGGTAGCGGGGGGGCCACAGATACGCAGTATTTT. It specifies CASSGSGGATDTQYF.

The J gene is TRBJ2-3, the V gene TRBV4-3; D perhaps matches TRBD2 (5 bases). This CDR3 contains 15 residues. Deletions cut 0 bases from V and 1 base from J, with 8 bases between. Germline values: CDR1 LGHNA, CDR2 YSLEER. The CDR3 here is CASSQELRGTDTQYF. The CDR3 region has the DNA TGCGCCAGCAGCCAAGAATTGCGGGGCACAGATACGCAGTATTTT.

The chain joins TRBV5-5 to TRBJ1-6; D call uncertain. The germline gives CDR1 SGHKS, CDR2 YYEKEE (reference sequence). CDR3 size: 15 residues. Trimming removed 3 bases at V and 13 bases at J, with 20 bases between. Here the CDR3 DNA reads TGTGCCAGCAGCTCAGGCCCCCTGCTCCGAGTCCCCCTCCACTTT. Encoded protein: CASSSGPLLRVPLHF.

This chain connects TRBV15 to TRBJ2-6; 12 bases align to TRBD1. CDR1 LNHNV and CDR2 YYDKDF come from the germline V gene (reference sequence). Losses at the gene ends were 2 bases for V and 0 bases for J; bases not matched to a gene: 2. The CDR3 spans 18 residues. The CDR3 is CATSRQGQGASGANVLTF. Written as DNA, the CDR3 is TGTGCCACCAGCAGACAGGGACAGGGGGCCTCTGGGGCCAACGTCCTGACTTTC. The full variable domain, in which reference TRBV15 and TRBJ2-6 provide the parts outside the CDR3, is DAMVIQNPRYQVTQFGKPVTLSCSQTLNHNVMYWYQQKSSQAPKLLFHYYDKDFNNEADTPDNFQSRRPNTSFCFLDIRSPGLGDTAMYLCATSRQGQGASGANVLTFGAGSRLTVL.

The rearrangement joins TRBV5-1 to TRBJ1-5; D is uncertain. The ends were cut back, 4 bases at V and 3 bases at J, with 11 bases in the middle. Per the germline V gene, CDR1 is SGHRS and CDR2 is YFSETQ. The CDR3 has 14 residues. The CDR3 loop reads CASSPQGHNQPQHF. The CDR3 DNA reads as TGCGCCAGCAGCCCGCAAGGGCACAATCAGCCCCAGCATTTT.

The count of this clone is one. The V and J genes are TRBV2 and TRBJ1-4; 7 bases line up with TRBD1. This CDR3 is 14 amino acids long. Trimming removed 6 bases from V and 3 bases from J; junction bases left unmatched: 4. Germline V lookup: CDR1 SNHLY, CDR2 FYNNEI. The CDR3 sequence: CASRDRVPNEKLFF. The CDR3 coding sequence is TGTGCCAGCAGAGACAGGGTGCCTAATGAAAAACTGTTTTTT.

This clone was seen a few times. The chain uses TRBV5-1 and TRBJ1-5; 8 positions agree with TRBD1. Germline loops: CDR1 SGHRS, CDR2 YFSETQ. Losses at the gene ends were 5 bases for V and 3 bases for J; bases not matched to a gene: 7. This CDR3 spans 15 amino acids. CDR3 sequence (DNA): TGCGCCAGCAGACTGGGGACAGGCCTCAATCAGCCCCAGCATTTT. It codes for CASRLGTGLNQPQHF. Combining the CDR3 with reference TRBV5-1 and TRBJ1-5 gives the whole variable domain KAGVTQTPRYLIKTRGQQVTLSCSPISGHRSVSWYQQTPGQGLQFLFEYFSETQRNKGNFPGRFSGRQFSNSRSEMNVSTLELGDSALYLCASRLGTGLNQPQHFGDGTRLSIL.

V and J are TRBV29-1 and TRBJ2-3, with D unclear. Trimming shortened V by 7 bases and J by 0 bases, and 11 bases separated the two germline ends. This CDR3 comprises 13 residues. CDR1 is SQVTM, CDR2 ANQGSEA, per germline. The CDR3 is CSATDPSTDTQYF. The CDR3 nucleotides are TGCAGCGCTACGGACCCAAGCACAGATACGCAGTATTTT.

The chain uses TRBV5-4 and TRBJ2-3, with 10 bases aligning to TRBD2. After removal of 0 bases from V and 2 bases from J, the junction contained 6 bases not matched to a gene. CDR3 length: 17 amino acids. Germline loops: CDR1 SGHNT, CDR2 YYREEE (reference sequence). The CDR3 protein is CASSLEGTSATTDTQYF. The CDR3, as DNA: TGTGCCAGCAGCTTGGAGGGGACTAGCGCAACCACAGATACGCAGTATTTT.

The genes are TRBV19 and TRBJ2-4, with TRBD2 identical over 10 bases. The V gene end was trimmed by 6 bases and the J gene end by 10 bases; junction bases not matched to a gene: 12. There are 15 residues in the CDR3. Germline V gene data show CDR1 as LNHDA and CDR2 as SQIVND (reference sequence). The CDR3 protein is CASSRGASGSRIQYF. DNA of the CDR3: TGTGCCAGTAGCCGCGGGGCTAGCGGGAGCAGAATTCAGTACTTC. Filled out from reference TRBV19 and TRBJ2-4, the complete variable domain reads DGGITQSPKYLFRKEGQNVTLSCEQNLNHDAMYWYRQDPGQGLRLIYYSQIVNDFQKGDIAEGYSVSREKKESFPLTVTSAQKNPTAFYLCASSRGASGSRIQYFGAGTRLSVL.

The chain recombines TRBV5-1 with TRBJ1-4; 7 bases align to TRBD1. Germline V gives CDR1 SGHRS, CDR2 YFSETQ. V gave up 3 bases and J gave up 8 bases; unmatched junction bases: 10. The CDR3 sequence is 15 residues long. As DNA, the CDR3 is TGCGCCAGCAGCTCGGGACAGACGCAACAGGAAAAACTGTTTTTT. It yields the protein CASSSGQTQQEKLFF. The complete variable domain, with remaining parts taken from reference TRBV5-1 and TRBJ1-4, reads KAGVTQTPRYLIKTRGQQVTLSCSPISGHRSVSWYQQTPGQGLQFLFEYFSETQRNKGNFPGRFSGRQFSNSRSEMNVSTLELGDSALYLCASSSGQTQQEKLFFGSGTQLSVL.

Concerning this clone: Germline is not matched at one junction end, which may reflect a read error. The CDR3 region has the DNA TGCGCCAGCAGCCCCTCTCGTTGGCCCAATTCGCCCCTCCACTTT. Encoded protein: CASSPSRWPNSPLHF. V gene TRBV4-3 combines with J gene TRBJ1-6; D gene unclear. The CDR3 spans 15 residues. CDR1 and CDR2 from the germline V gene are LGHNA and YSLEER.

CDR3 residues: CASSQVMGQSSYEQYF. Written as DNA, the CDR3 is TGCGCCAGCAGCCAAGTAATGGGACAGAGCTCCTACGAGCAGTACTTC. The chain combines TRBV4-1 with TRBJ2-7, with 7 bases aligning to TRBD1. CDR1 and CDR2 (germline): MGHRA, YSYEKL. V shed 1 base and J 0 bases; nucleotides not matched to a gene: 6. The CDR3 has 16 residues.

The chain employs TRBV14 and TRBJ2-2; 9 positions match TRBD2. Germline V gene sequence: CDR1 SGHDN, CDR2 FVKESK. V trimming: 1 base; J trimming: 0 bases; junction bases outside the gene matches: 6. There are 18 residues in the CDR3. CDR3 loop: CASSQVASGTANTGELFF. The CDR3 region has the DNA TGTGCCAGCAGCCAAGTTGCTAGCGGGACTGCGAACACCGGGGAGCTGTTTTTT.

The chain carries TRBV30 and TRBJ1-4; 7 positions match TRBD1. The CDR3 sequence is 15 residues long. CDR1 and CDR2 from the germline V gene are GTSNPN and SVGIG (reference sequence). J gave up 8 bases and V 3 bases, and 12 bases lay outside the gene matches. The CDR3: CAWRNNPGQREKLFF. The CDR3, as DNA: TGTGCCTGGAGGAATAACCCGGGACAGCGGGAAAAACTGTTTTTT.

In DNA form, the CDR3 reads TGTGCCAGCAGCTTAGACAGCGGAAACACCATATATTTT. This sequence encodes CASSLDSGNTIYF. The gene calls are TRBV11-3 and TRBJ1-3; no reliable D call. Trimming cost V 0 bases and J 4 bases, with 4 bases left between them. This CDR3 has 13 residues. The germline V gene has CDR1 SGHNT and CDR2 YENEEA.

This chain uses TRBV7-2 with TRBJ2-7; 8 bases are a match to TRBD2. Germline V gene sequence: CDR1 SGHTA, CDR2 FQGNSA. The CDR3 length is 15 residues. V lost 1 base to trimming and J lost 1 base; unmatched junction nucleotides: 3. CDR3 sequence (DNA): TGTGCCAGCAGCTTAGAAGCGGGGGCGTCCTACGAGCAGTACTTC. It is translated as CASSLEAGASYEQYF. The full variable domain, in which reference TRBV7-2 and TRBJ2-7 provide the parts outside the CDR3, is GAGVSQSPSNKVTEKGKDVELRCDPISGHTALYWYRQSLGQGLEFLIYFQGNSAPDKSGLPSDRFSAERTGGSVSTLTIQRTQQEDSAVYLCASSLEAGASYEQYFGPGTRLTVT.

This clone was detected only a few times. The J gene is TRBJ1-2, the V gene TRBV18; tentatively, D is TRBD1 (6 bases). Trimming removed 1 base at V and 3 bases at J, with 9 bases between. The CDR3 loop spans 14 amino acids. Germline CDR1 reads KGHSH; CDR2 reads LQKENI. CDR3 in DNA: TGTGCCAGCTCACCACAGGGGGTAGACTATGGCTACACCTTC. Translation: CASSPQGVDYGYTF.

The chain uses TRBV19 and TRBJ1-1; maybe TRBD1 (6 bases). The CDR3 is 17 amino acids. The V end was cut by 5 bases, the J end by 2 bases, with 21 bases between. Germline CDR1 is LNHDA and CDR2 is SQIVND (reference sequence). CDR3 sequence: CASSRDKFRGVNTEAFF. CDR3 DNA: TGTGCCAGTAGTCGGGACAAATTCAGAGGAGTCAACACTGAAGCTTTCTTT.